This TCR beta chain was observed in a study of cytomegalovirus exposure and HLA in healthy donors. The CDR3 runs to 18 residues. Germline CDR1 MNHEY, CDR2 SMNVEV (reference sequence). J gave up 4 bases and V 5 bases, and 13 bases lay outside the gene matches. Assay used: immunoSEQ multiplex PCR; TCRdb lists only in-frame clones, some missing. The profile shows about 55,000 clones, 75% to 95% of them singletons. Material for sequencing was PBMCs. The gene calls are TRBV27 and TRBJ2-3, with 12 nucleotides matching TRBD2. The origin of this receptor is a man aged 18 to 35 in good health and CMV-seronegative. This CDR3 reads CASSPSYLAGGPSDTQYF. The CDR3 nucleotides read TGTGCCAGCAGTCCCAGCTACCTAGCGGGAGGGCCTTCAGATACGCAGTATTTT.